This T cell receptor (beta chain) came from a study of shared clonotypes between healthy human individuals. Germline CDR1 and CDR2: ENHRY and SYGVKD. V gave up 10 bases and J gave up 9 bases; unmatched junction bases: 15. The CDR3 is made up of 14 amino acids. The authors sequenced unsorted PBMC DNA on ten immunoSEQ deep assay plates. Assay used: immunoSEQ multiplex PCR; TCRdb lists only in-frame clones, some missing. The sample lists about 560,000 clones; around 78% were seen once. This sequence was found in a woman aged 40-49 years in good health. Some clones in this sample may be carry-over from other donors' samples. The sample comprised PBMCs. The chain recombines TRBV10-3 with TRBJ2-7, with 10 bases that match TRBD1. CDR3 region: CASRLTGGLGVQYF. For the CDR3, the DNA is TGTGCCAGTCGCCTGACAGGGGGCCTTGGTGTGCAGTACTTC.